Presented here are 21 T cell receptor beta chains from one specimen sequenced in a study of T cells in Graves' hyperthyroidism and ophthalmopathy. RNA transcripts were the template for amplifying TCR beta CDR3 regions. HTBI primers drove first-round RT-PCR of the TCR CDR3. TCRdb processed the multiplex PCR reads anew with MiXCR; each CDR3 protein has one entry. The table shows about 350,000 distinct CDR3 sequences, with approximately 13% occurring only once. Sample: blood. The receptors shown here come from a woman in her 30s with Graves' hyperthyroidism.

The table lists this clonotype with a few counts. CDR3 loop: CATSAHYSNQPQHF. The CDR3 nucleotides read TGTGCCACCAGTGCCCACTATAGCAATCAGCCCCAGCATTTT. V usage is TRBV24-1 and J usage is TRBJ1-5; D ambiguous. CDR1 KGHDR and CDR2 SFDVKD come from the germline V gene. This CDR3 has 14 amino acids. V was trimmed by 5 bases and J by 0 bases, leaving 7 bases between them.

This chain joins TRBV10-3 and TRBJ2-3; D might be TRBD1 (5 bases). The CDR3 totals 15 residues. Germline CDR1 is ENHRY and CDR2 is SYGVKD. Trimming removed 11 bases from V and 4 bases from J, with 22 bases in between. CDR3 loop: CASHPRRVEADTQYF. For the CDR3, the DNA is TGTGCCTCCCACCCTCGCAGGGTTGAAGCAGATACGCAGTATTTT.

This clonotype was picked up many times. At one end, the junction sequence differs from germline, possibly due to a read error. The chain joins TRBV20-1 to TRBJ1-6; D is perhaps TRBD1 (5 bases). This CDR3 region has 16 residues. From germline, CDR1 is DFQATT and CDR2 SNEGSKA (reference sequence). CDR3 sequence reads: CNARGYRDAGNSPLHF. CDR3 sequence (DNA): TGCAATGCTAGAGGGTACCGGGACGCCGGCAATTCACCCCTCCACTTT.

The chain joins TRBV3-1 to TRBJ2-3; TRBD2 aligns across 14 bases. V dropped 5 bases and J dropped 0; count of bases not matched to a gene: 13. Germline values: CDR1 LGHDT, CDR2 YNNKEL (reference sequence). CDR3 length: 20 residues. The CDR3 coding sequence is TGTGCCAGCAGCGACGAGACTAGCGGGAGGGCCGATCCGAGCACAGATACGCAGTATTTT. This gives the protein CASSDETSGRADPSTDTQYF.

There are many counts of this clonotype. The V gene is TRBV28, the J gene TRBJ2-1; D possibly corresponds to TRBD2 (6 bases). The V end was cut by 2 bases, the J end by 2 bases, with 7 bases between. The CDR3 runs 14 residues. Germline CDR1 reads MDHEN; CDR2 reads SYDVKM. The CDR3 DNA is TGTGCCAGCAGTTTAGGCGGGACCTACAATGAGCAGTTCTTC. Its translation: CASSLGGTYNEQFF.

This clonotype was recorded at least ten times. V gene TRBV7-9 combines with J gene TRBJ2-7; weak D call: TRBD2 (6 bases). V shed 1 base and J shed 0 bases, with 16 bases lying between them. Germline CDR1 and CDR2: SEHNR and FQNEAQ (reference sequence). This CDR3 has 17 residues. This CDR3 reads CASSLGGPGLSSYEQYF. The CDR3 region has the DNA TGTGCCAGCAGCTTAGGAGGGCCGGGACTGAGCTCCTACGAGCAGTACTTC.

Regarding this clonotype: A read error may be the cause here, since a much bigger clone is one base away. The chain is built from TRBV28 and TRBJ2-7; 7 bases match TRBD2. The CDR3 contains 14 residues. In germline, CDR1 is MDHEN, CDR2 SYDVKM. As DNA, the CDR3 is TGTACCAGCAGTTTACAAGCGGGACGTTACGAGCAGTACTTC. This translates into CTSSLQAGRYEQYF.

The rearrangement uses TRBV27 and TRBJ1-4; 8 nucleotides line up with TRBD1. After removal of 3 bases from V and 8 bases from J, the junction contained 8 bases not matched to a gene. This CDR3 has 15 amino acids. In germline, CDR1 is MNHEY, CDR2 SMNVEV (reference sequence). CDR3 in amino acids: CASSFGGQGGEKLFF. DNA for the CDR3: TGTGCCAGCAGTTTTGGCGGACAGGGAGGCGAAAAACTGTTTTTT.

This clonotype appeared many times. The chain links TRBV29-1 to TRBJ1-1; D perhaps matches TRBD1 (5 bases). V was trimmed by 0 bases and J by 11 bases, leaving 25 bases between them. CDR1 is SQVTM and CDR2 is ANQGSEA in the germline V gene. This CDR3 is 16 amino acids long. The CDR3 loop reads CSVEEAVGQPREMAFF. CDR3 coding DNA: TGCAGCGTTGAAGAAGCTGTCGGACAACCGAGAGAAATGGCTTTCTTT.

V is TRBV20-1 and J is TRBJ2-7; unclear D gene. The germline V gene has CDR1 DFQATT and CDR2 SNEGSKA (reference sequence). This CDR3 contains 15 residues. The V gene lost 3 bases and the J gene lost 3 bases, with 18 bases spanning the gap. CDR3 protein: CSASVARNFGYEQYF. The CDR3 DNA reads TGCAGTGCTAGTGTAGCTAGAAACTTCGGCTACGAGCAGTACTTC.

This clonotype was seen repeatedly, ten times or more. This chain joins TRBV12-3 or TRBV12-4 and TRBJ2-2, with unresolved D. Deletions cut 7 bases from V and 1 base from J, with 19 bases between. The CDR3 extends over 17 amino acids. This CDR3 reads CASIRTITALNTGELFF. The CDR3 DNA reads TGTGCCAGCATCCGAACAATTACAGCCTTGAACACCGGGGAGCTGTTTTTT.

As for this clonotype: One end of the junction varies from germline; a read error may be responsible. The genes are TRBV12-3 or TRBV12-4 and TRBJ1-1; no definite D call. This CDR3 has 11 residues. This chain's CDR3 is CPSMMRTEAFF. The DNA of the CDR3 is TGTCCCAGCATGATGCGGACTGAAGCTTTCTTT.

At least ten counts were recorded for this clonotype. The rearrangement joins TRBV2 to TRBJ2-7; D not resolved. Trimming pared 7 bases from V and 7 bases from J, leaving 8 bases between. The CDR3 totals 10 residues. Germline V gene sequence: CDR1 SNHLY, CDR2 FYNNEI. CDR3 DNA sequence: TGTGCCAGCATCGGGCTGGAGCAGTACTTC. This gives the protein CASIGLEQYF.

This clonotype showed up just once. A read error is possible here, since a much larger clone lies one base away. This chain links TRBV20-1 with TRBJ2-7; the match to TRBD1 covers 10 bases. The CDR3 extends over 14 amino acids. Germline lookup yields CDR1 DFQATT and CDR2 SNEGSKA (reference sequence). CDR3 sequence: CSARDGTGAYGQYF. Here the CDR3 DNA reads TGCAGTGCTAGAGACGGGACAGGGGCGTACGGGCAGTACTTC.

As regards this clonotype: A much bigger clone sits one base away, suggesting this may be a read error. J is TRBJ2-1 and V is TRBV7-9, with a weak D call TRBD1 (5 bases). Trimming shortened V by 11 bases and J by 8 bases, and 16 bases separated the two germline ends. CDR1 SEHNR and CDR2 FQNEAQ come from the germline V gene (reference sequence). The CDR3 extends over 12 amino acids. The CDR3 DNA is TGTGCCGGCACCACCCAGGGTCATGAGCAGTTCTTC. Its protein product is CAGTTQGHEQFF.

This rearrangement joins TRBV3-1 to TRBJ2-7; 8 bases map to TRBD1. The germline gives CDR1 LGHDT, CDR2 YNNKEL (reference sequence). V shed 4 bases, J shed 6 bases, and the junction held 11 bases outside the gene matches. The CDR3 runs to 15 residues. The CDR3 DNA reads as TGTGCCAGCAGCCCGCAAACCGGGACAGGACTCGAGCAGTACTTC. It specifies CASSPQTGTGLEQYF.

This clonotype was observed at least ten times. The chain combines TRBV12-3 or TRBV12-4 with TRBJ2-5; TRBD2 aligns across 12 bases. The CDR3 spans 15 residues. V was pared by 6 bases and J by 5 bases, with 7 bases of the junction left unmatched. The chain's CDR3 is CASSPGLAGMETQYF. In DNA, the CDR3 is TGTGCCAGCAGCCCAGGACTAGCGGGAATGGAGACCCAGTACTTC.

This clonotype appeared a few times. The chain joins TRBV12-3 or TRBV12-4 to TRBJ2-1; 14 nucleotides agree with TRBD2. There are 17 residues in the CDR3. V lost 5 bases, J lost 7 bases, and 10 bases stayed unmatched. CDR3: CASSGPGLAGEGNEQFF. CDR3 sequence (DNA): TGTGCCAGCAGTGGACCGGGACTAGCGGGAGAGGGTAATGAGCAGTTCTTC.

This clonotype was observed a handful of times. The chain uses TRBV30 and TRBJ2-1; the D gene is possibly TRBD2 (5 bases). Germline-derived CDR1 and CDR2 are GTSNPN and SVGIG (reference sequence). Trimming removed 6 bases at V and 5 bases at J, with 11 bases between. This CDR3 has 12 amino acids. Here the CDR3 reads CACAAVHNEQFF. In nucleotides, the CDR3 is TGTGCCTGTGCAGCGGTTCACAATGAGCAGTTCTTC.

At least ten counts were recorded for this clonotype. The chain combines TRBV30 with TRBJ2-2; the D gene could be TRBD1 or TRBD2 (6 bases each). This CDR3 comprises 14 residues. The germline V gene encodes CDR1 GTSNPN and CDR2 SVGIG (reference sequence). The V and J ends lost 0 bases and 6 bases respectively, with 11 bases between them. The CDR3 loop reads CAWSVPGEAGELFF. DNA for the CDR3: TGTGCCTGGAGTGTACCAGGGGAGGCCGGGGAGCTGTTTTTT.

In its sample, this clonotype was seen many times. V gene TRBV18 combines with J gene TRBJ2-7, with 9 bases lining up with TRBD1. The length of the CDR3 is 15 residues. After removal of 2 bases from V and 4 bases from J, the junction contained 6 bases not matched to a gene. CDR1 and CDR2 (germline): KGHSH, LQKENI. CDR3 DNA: TGTGCCAGCTCACCAGGGACAGGGAATTCTTACGAGCAGTACTTC. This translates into CASSPGTGNSYEQYF.